These 6 T cell receptor beta chains were all obtained from the same sample, sequenced in a study of CD8+ T cells in alopecia areata. Extraction and reverse transcription of RNA yielded cDNA as the sequencing template. Only in-frame clones appear in the TCRdb table, and some are missing; sequencing was by immunoSEQ multiplex PCR. This repertoire shows around 100,000 clones, about nine tenths found once; its top ten account for around 10%. Treatment noted: oral pan-JAK inhibitor, 5-10 mg twice daily. Sequencing was performed on CD8+ T cells sorted from blood, taken at roughly week 30, from a patient treated with tofacitinib. These receptors came from a human donor with alopecia areata.

The chain uses TRBV19 and TRBJ1-5; possibly TRBD1 for D (6 bases). CDR3 length equals 16 residues. V dropped 6 bases and J dropped 0 bases, with 15 bases sitting between them. Germline assignment: CDR1 LNHDA and CDR2 SQIVND (reference sequence). CDR3 sequence: CASSPGQTISNQPQHF. The CDR3 DNA is TGTGCCAGTAGCCCCGGACAGACGATTAGCAATCAGCCCCAGCATTTT.

The chain is built from TRBV9 and TRBJ2-7; D is unresolved. Trimming shortened V by 4 bases and J by 7 bases, and 18 bases separated the two germline ends. Looked up from germline, CDR1 is SGDLS and CDR2 is YYNGEE. The CDR3 has 14 amino acids. CDR3 DNA sequence: TGTGCCAGCAGCCCGGATGTGATGCTCCTGGAGCAGTACTTC. It is translated as CASSPDVMLLEQYF.

This clone was recorded once. The chain has TRBV6-6 and TRBJ2-2, with TRBD1 matching 8 bases. This CDR3 comprises 16 residues. V was pared by 1 base and J by 0 bases, with 1 base of the junction left unmatched. Germline CDR1 is MNHNY and CDR2 is SVGAGI (reference sequence). CDR3 coding DNA: TGTGCCAGCAGTTACTGGGACAGGACGAACACCGGGGAGCTGTTTTTT. It is translated as CASSYWDRTNTGELFF.

This chain joins TRBV27 and TRBJ2-7; weak D call: TRBD1 (6 bases). From germline, CDR1 is MNHEY and CDR2 SMNVEV (reference sequence). Trimming took 4 bases from V and 2 from J, leaving 12 bases between them. This CDR3 has 14 amino acids. The DNA for the CDR3 is TGTGCCAGCAGTTCACTAGACAGGACCTACGAGCAGTACTTC. Amino acids: CASSSLDRTYEQYF.

The chain uses TRBV11-2 and TRBJ2-1; 8 bases fit TRBD1. In germline, CDR1 is SGHAT, CDR2 FQNNGV. After removal of 7 bases from V and 4 bases from J, the junction contained 9 bases not matched to a gene. The CDR3 contains 15 residues. This CDR3 is CASTQMGTGYNEQFF. As DNA, the CDR3 is TGTGCCAGCACCCAGATGGGGACAGGTTACAATGAGCAGTTCTTC.

The chain couples TRBV15 to TRBJ2-3; 7 nucleotides align to TRBD1. V was clipped by 2 bases and J by 4 bases; unmatched bases: 3. The CDR3 totals 14 residues. Germline loops: CDR1 LNHNV, CDR2 YYDKDF (reference sequence). CDR3 in amino acids: CATSRYRGSDTQYF. The DNA for the CDR3 is TGTGCCACCAGCAGATACAGGGGATCAGATACGCAGTATTTT. Complete variable domain (other parts from reference TRBV15 and TRBJ2-3): DAMVIQNPRYQVTQFGKPVTLSCSQTLNHNVMYWYQQKSSQAPKLLFHYYDKDFNNEADTPDNFQSRRPNTSFCFLDIRSPGLGDTAMYLCATSRYRGSDTQYFGPGTRLTVL.